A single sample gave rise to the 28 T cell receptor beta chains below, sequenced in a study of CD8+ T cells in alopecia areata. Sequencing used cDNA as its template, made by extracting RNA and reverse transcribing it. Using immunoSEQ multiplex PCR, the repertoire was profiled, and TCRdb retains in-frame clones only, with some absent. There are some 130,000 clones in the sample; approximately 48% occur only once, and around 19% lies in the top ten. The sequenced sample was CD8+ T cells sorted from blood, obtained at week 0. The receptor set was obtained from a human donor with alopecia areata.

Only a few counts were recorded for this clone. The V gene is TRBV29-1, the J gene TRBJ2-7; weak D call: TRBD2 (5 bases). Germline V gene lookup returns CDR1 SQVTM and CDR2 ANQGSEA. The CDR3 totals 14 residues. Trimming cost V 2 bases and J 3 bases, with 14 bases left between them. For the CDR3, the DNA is TGCAGCGTTGAAAAGCCCGGGGAAATCTACGAGCAGTACTTC. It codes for CSVEKPGEIYEQYF.

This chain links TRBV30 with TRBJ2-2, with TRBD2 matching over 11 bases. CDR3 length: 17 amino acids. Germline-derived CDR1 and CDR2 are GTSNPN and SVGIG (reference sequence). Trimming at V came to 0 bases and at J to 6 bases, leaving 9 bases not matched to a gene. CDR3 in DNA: TGTGCCTGGAGTGTACTAGCGGGGGAACCAAAGGCCGGGGAGCTGTTTTTT. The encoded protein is CAWSVLAGEPKAGELFF.

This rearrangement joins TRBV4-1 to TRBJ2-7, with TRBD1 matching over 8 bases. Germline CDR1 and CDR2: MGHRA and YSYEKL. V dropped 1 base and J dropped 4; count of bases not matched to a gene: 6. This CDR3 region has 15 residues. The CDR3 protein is CASSQGQDREYEQYF. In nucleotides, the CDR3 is TGCGCCAGCAGCCAAGGGCAGGACAGGGAGTACGAGCAGTACTTC.

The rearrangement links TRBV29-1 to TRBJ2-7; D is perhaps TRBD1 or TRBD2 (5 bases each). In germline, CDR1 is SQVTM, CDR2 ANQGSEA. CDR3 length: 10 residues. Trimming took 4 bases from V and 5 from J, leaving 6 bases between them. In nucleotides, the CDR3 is TGCAGCGTTGGGGACCACGAGCAGTACTTC. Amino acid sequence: CSVGDHEQYF.

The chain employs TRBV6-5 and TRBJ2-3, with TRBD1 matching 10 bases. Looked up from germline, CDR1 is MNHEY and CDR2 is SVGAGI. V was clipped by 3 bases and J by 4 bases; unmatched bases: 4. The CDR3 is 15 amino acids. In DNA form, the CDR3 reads TGTGCCAGCAGTTATCGGACAGGGGGATCAGATACGCAGTATTTT. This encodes CASSYRTGGSDTQYF.

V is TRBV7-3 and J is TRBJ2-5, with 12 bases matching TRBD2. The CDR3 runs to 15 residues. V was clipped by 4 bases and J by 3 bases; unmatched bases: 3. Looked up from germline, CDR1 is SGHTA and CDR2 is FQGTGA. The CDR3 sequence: CASSYRLAGEETQYF. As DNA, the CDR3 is TGTGCCAGCAGCTACCGACTAGCGGGGGAAGAGACCCAGTACTTC.

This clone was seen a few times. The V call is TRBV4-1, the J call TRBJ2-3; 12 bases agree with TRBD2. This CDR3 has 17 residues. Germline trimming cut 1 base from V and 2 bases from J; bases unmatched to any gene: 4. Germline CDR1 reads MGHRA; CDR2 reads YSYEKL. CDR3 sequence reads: CASSQALAGGPTDTQYF. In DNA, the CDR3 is TGCGCCAGCAGCCAAGCCCTAGCGGGGGGGCCCACAGATACGCAGTATTTT.

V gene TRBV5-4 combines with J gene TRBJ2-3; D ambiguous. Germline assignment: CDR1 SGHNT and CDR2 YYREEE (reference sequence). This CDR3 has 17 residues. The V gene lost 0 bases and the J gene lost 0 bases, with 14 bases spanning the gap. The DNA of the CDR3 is TGTGCCAGCAGCTTGGGGGCGTGGCAGGAGAGCACAGATACGCAGTATTTT. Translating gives CASSLGAWQESTDTQYF.

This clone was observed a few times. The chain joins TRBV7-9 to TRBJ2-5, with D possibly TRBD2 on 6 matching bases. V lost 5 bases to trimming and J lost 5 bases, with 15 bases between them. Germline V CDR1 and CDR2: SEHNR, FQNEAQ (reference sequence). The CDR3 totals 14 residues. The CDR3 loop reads CASSTQSSGETQYF. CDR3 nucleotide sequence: TGTGCCAGCAGCACCCAGTCAAGCGGGGAGACCCAGTACTTC.

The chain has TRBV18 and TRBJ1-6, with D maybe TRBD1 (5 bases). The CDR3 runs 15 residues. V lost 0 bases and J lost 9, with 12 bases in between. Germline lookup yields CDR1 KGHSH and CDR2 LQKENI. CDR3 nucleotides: TGTGCCAGCTCACCACCGGAGGGAAGGGGTTCACCCCTCCACTTT. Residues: CASSPPEGRGSPLHF.

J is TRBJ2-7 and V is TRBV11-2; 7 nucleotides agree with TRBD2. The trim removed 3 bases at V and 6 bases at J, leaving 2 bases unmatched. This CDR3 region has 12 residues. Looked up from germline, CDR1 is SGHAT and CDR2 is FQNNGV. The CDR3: CASSLGRAEQYF. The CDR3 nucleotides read TGTGCCAGCAGCTTGGGGAGGGCCGAGCAGTACTTC.

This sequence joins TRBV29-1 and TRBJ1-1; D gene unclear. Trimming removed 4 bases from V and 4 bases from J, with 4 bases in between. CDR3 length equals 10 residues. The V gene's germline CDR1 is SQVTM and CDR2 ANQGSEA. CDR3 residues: CSVGATEAFF. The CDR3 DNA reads TGCAGCGTTGGTGCCACTGAAGCTTTCTTT.

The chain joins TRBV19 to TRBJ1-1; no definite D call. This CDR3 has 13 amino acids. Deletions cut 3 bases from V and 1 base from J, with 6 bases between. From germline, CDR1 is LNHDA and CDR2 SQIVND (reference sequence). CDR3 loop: CASSIGENTEAFF. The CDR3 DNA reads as TGTGCCAGTAGTATTGGAGAGAACACTGAAGCTTTCTTT.

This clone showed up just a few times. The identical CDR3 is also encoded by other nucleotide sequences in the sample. In nucleotides, the CDR3 is TGTGCCAGCAGCCCGCGGACAGGGGAGAACACTGAAGCTTTCTTT. Translated: CASSPRTGENTEAFF. The genes are TRBV7-9 and TRBJ1-1; 9 bases line up with TRBD1. The CDR3 is 15 amino acids. V trimming: 5 bases; J trimming: 1 base; junction bases outside the gene matches: 5. CDR1 is SEHNR and CDR2 is FQNEAQ in the germline V gene (reference sequence).

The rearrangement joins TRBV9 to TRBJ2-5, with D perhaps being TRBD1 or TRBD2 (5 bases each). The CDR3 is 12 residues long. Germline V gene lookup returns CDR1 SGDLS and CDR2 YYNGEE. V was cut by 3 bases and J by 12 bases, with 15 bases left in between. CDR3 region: CASSDGTEKEYF. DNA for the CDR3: TGTGCCAGCAGCGATGGGACGGAGAAAGAGTACTTC.

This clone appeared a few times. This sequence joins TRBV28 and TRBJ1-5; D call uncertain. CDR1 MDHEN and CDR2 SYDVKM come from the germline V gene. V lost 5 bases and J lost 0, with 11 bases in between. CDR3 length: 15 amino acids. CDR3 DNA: TGTGCCAGCAGTATGATCGGACCTAGCAATCAGCCCCAGCATTTT. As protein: CASSMIGPSNQPQHF.

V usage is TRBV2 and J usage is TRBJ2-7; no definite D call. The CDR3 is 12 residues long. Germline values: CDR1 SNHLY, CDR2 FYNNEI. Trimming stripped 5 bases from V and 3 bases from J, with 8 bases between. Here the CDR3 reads CASSSDGYEQYF. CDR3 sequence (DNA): TGTGCCAGCAGTTCGGACGGCTACGAGCAGTACTTC.

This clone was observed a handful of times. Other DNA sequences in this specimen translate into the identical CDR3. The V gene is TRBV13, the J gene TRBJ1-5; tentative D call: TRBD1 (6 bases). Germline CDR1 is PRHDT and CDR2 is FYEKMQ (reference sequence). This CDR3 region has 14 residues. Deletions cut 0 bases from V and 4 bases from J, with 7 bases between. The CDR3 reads CASSLGDSNQPQHF. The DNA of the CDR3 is TGTGCCAGCAGCTTAGGGGACAGTAATCAGCCCCAGCATTTT.

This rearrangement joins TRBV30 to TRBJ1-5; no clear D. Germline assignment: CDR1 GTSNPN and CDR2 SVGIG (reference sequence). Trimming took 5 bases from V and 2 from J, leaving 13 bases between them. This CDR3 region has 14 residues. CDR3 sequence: CAWDYPGGNQPQHF. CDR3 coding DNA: TGTGCCTGGGATTACCCCGGTGGCAATCAGCCCCAGCATTTT. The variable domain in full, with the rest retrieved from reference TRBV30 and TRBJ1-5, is SQTIHQWPATLVQPVGSPLSLECTVEGTSNPNLYWYRQAAGRGLQLLFYSVGIGQISSEVPQNLSASRPQDRQFILSSKKLLLSDSGFYLCAWDYPGGNQPQHFGDGTRLSIL.

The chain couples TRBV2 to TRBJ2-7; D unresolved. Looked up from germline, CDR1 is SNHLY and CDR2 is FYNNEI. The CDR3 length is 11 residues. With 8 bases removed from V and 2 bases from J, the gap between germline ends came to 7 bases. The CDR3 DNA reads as TGTGCCAGCGCCGGAGCCTACGAGCAGTACTTC. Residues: CASAGAYEQYF.

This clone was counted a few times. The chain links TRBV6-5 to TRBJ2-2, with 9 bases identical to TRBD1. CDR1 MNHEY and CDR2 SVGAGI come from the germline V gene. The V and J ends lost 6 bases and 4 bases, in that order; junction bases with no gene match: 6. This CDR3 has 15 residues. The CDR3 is CASSRWDRVTGELFF. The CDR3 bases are TGTGCCAGCAGCCGTTGGGACAGGGTCACCGGGGAGCTGTTTTTT.

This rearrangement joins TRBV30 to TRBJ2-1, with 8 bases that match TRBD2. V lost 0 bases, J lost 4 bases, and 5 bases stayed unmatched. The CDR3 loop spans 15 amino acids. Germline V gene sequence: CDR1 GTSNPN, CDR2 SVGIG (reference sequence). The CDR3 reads CAWSVVLAGYNEQFF. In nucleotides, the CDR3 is TGTGCCTGGAGTGTGGTGTTAGCGGGATACAATGAGCAGTTCTTC.

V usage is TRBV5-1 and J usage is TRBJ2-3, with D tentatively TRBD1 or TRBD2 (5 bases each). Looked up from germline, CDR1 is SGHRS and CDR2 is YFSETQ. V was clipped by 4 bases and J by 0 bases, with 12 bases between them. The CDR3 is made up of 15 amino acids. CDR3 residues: CASSPGTVSTDTQYF. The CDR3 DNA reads TGCGCCAGCAGCCCCGGGACGGTCAGCACAGATACGCAGTATTTT.

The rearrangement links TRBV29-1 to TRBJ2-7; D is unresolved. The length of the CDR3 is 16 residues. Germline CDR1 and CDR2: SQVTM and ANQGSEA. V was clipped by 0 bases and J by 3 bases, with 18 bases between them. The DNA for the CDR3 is TGCAGCGTTGAAGATAGGCTGGGCAGCATTAACTACGAGCAGTACTTC. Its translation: CSVEDRLGSINYEQYF.

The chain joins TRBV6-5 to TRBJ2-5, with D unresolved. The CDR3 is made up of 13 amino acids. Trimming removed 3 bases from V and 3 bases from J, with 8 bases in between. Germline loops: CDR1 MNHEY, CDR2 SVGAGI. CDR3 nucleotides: TGTGCCAGCAGTTATCCCCCAGAAGAGACCCAGTACTTC. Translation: CASSYPPEETQYF.

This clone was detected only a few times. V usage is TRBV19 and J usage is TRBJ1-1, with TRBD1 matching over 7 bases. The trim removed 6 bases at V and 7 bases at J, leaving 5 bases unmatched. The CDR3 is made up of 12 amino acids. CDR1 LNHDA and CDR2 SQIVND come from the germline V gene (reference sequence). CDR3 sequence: CASSEGAVEAFF. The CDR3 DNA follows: TGTGCCAGTAGCGAGGGGGCTGTTGAAGCTTTCTTT. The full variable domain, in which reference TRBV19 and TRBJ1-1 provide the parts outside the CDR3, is DGGITQSPKYLFRKEGQNVTLSCEQNLNHDAMYWYRQDPGQGLRLIYYSQIVNDFQKGDIAEGYSVSREKKESFPLTVTSAQKNPTAFYLCASSEGAVEAFFGQGTRLTVV.

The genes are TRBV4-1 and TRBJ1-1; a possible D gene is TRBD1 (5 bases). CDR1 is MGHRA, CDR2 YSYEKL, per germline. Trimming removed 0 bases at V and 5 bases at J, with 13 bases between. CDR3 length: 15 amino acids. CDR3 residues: CASSQDPGLVTEAFF. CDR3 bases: TGCGCCAGCAGCCAAGATCCAGGGTTGGTTACTGAAGCTTTCTTT.

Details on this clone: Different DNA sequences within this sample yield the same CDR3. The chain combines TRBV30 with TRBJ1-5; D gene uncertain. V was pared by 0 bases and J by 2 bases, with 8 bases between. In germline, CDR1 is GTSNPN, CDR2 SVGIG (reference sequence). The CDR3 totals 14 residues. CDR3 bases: TGTGCCTGGAGTGTGGGGAGGGGCAATCAGCCCCAGCATTTT. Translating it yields CAWSVGRGNQPQHF.